This TCR beta chain came from a study of beta chain features in type 1 diabetes. As for this clone: At the DNA level, this CDR3 is encoded by other sequences in the same sample as well.

The germline gives CDR1 MDHEN, CDR2 SYDVKM. Between the trimmed V and J ends, which lost 1 base and 8 bases, there was a span of 8 bases. The CDR3 runs 12 residues. What was sequenced were expressed TCRB transcripts, since all of the isolated RNA had been reverse transcribed. Some clones are missing from TCRdb's copy, which holds only in-frame ones; the method was immunoSEQ multiplex PCR. Among 970,000 or so clones, about 17% were seen once, and the ten largest hold about 0.02%. The rearrangement links TRBV28 to TRBJ1-2; the D is unclear. The receptor comes from a woman aged 18-29 years in good health. The material sequenced was naive CD4+ T cells from blood. CDR3 region: CASSLLEGGYTF. CDR3 in DNA: TGTGCCAGCAGTTTATTAGAGGGAGGCTACACCTTC.